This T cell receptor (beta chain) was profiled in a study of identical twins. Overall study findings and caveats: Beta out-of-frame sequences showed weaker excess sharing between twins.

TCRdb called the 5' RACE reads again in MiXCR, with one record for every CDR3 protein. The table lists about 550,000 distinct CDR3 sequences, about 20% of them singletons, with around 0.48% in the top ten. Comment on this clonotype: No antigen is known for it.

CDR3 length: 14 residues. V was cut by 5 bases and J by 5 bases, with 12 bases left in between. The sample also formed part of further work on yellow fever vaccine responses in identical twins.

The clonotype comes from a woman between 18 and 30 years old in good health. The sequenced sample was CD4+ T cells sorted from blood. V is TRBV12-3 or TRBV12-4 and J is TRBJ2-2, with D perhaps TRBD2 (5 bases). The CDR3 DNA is TGTGCCAGCAGTGCCCCGGGGTCGACCGGGGAGCTGTTTTTT. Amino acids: CASSAPGSTGELFF.